These T cell receptor beta chains were read from a single sample in a study of blood T cell repertoires in COVID-19. Clones were read by immunoSEQ multiplex PCR, and TCRdb kept only the in-frame ones, dropping some. The table has roughly 24,000 clones, roughly 89% seen once. The source material was peripheral blood. The receptors come from a woman aged 55-75 years with active COVID-19. The CDR3 runs from the conserved cysteine through the conserved F or W. D genes are given only for firm matches. Size tells how often a clone was seen (once, few, many) or the class of an expanded clone, and some rows leave it out.

CASRATGGTYEQYF	TGTGCCAGCAGGGCGACAGGGGGTACCTACGAGCAGTACTTC	TRBJ2-7	TRBV7-9	TRBD1	-
CASRGTANTGELFF	TGTGCCAGCAGGGGGACAGCGAACACCGGGGAGCTGTTTTTT	TRBJ2-2	TRBV27	TRBD1	-
CASSLANQYNEQFF	TGTGCCAGCAGCTTAGCCAACCAGTACAATGAGCAGTTCTTC	TRBJ2-1	TRBV7-6	-	once
CAWSSGGGEAFF	TGTGCCTGGAGTTCTGGGGGAGGGGAAGCTTTCTTT	TRBJ1-1	TRBV30	-	-
CASSPTDRETQYF	TGTGCCAGCAGCCCCACGGACAGGGAAACGCAGTATTTT	TRBJ2-3	TRBV7-9	TRBD1	-
CATTVGVGGYNEQFF	TGTGCCACCACAGTAGGGGTGGGAGGTTACAATGAGCAGTTCTTC	TRBJ2-1	TRBV10-3	-	-
CASSLRTGTQSSYNEQFF	TGTGCCAGCAGCTTAAGGACAGGGACGCAATCCTCCTACAATGAGCAGTTCTTC	TRBJ2-1	TRBV7-3	TRBD1	-
CASSRTTSGFYEQYF	TGTGCCAGCAGCCGGACGACTAGCGGGTTCTACGAGCAGTACTTC	TRBJ2-7	TRBV3-1/TRBV3-2	TRBD2	-
CASSLLAGGTGANVLTF	TGTGCCAGCAGCCTGCTAGCGGGAGGGACTGGGGCCAACGTCCTGACTTTC	TRBJ2-6	TRBV11-2	TRBD2	-
CASSARPGDSYEQYF	TGTGCCAGCAGCGCCCGCCCGGGAGATTCCTACGAGCAGTACTTC	TRBJ2-7	TRBV11-2	-	-
CASSLGSGSPYNEQFF	TGTGCCAGCAGCTTGGGGTCGGGATCCCCCTACAATGAGCAGTTCTTC	TRBJ2-1	TRBV5-4	-	-
CASGPPLHF	TGTGCCAGCGGCCCACCCCTCCACTTT	TRBJ1-6	TRBV28	-	-
CASSRGDWKNYNEQFF	TGTGCCAGCAGCCGTGGCGACTGGAAGAACTACAATGAGCAGTTCTTC	TRBJ2-1	TRBV7-8	-	-
CASSPQENSPLHF	TGTGCCAGCTCACCACAGGAGAATTCACCCCTCCACTTT	TRBJ1-6	TRBV18	-	-
CASSSSTGLGGEQYF	TGTGCCAGCAGCTCGTCGACAGGCCTGGGCGGCGAGCAGTACTTC	TRBJ2-7	TRBV7-8	-	once
CASSGGGNQPQHF	TGTGCCAGCAGCGGGGGGGGGAATCAGCCCCAGCATTTT	TRBJ1-5	TRBV3-1/TRBV3-2	-	-
CASSLTGHKETQYF	TGTGCCAGCTCACTGACAGGACACAAAGAGACCCAGTACTTC	TRBJ2-5	TRBV18	-	-
CASSPPELRATDTQYF	TGTGCCAGCTCACCACCGGAGTTGAGGGCAACAGATACGCAGTATTTT	TRBJ2-3	TRBV18	-	-
CASRLDRVADTQYF	TGTGCCAGCAGACTCGACAGGGTTGCAGATACGCAGTATTTT	TRBJ2-3	TRBV27	TRBD1	-
CASSAPDPGETQYF	TGTGCCAGCAGCGCTCCCGATCCGGGAGAGACCCAGTACTTC	TRBJ2-5	TRBV7-2	-	-
CASSLESNYGYTF	TGTGCCAGCAGCTTGGAATCAAACTATGGCTACACCTTC	TRBJ1-2	TRBV5-6	-	-
CASSRLAGELFF	TGTGCCAGCAGCCGACTAGCCGGGGAGCTGTTTTTT	TRBJ2-2	TRBV13	-	-
CASSPPGGATEAFF	TGCGCCAGCAGCCCCCCAGGGGGAGCAACTGAAGCTTTCTTT	TRBJ1-1	TRBV5-1	TRBD1	-
CASSKMRIAKNIQYF	TGTGCCAGCAGTAAGATGAGGATAGCCAAAAACATTCAGTACTTC	TRBJ2-4	TRBV2	-	-
CASSLQETQYF	TGTGCCAGCAGCCTCCAAGAGACCCAGTACTTC	TRBJ2-5	TRBV11-2	-	-
CASSSYDRVDTQYF	TGTGCCAGCAGCTCCTACGACAGGGTAGATACGCAGTATTTT	TRBJ2-3	TRBV5-6	TRBD1	once
CAWRQGVYEQYF	TGTGCCTGGAGACAGGGAGTGTACGAGCAGTACTTC	TRBJ2-7	TRBV30	-	-
CASSAPEAYEAIDTQYF	TGTGCCAGCAGCGCCCCGGAGGCATACGAAGCGATTGATACGCAGTATTTT	TRBJ2-3	TRBV9	-	-
CASSLEGWATNTGELFF	TGTGCCAGCAGCTTAGAAGGATGGGCGACGAACACCGGGGAGCTGTTTTTT	TRBJ2-2	TRBV11-2	-	-
CASSPDFSYEQYF	TGTGCCAGTAGTCCAGACTTCTCCTACGAGCAGTACTTC	TRBJ2-7	TRBV19	-	few
CASSPEMEAGGPPDTQYF	TGTGCCAGCAGCCCGGAAATGGAGGCGGGAGGGCCCCCGGATACGCAGTATTTT	TRBJ2-3	TRBV28	TRBD2	-
CAISRSGRDTDTQYF	TGTGCCATCAGCCGATCTGGGCGGGACACAGATACGCAGTATTTT	TRBJ2-3	TRBV10-3	-	-
CASSPRGTAFGNTQYF	TGTGCCAGCAGCCCCCGCGGGACAGCGTTCGGAAATACGCAGTATTTT	TRBJ2-3	TRBV7-3	-	-
CASIRGISNTGELFF	TGTGCCAGCATACGGGGAATCTCGAACACCGGGGAGCTGTTTTTT	TRBJ2-2	TRBV2	-	once
CASSPDRADQPQHF	TGTGCCAGCAGCCCTGACAGGGCCGATCAGCCCCAGCATTTT	TRBJ1-5	TRBV7-9	TRBD1	few
CASSRSGEDYEQYF	TGTGCCAGCAGCCGGAGCGGGGAAGACTACGAGCAGTACTTC	TRBJ2-7	TRBV13	TRBD2	-
CAISEGPLTYEQYF	TGTGCCATCAGTGAGGGCCCCCTTACCTACGAGCAGTACTTC	TRBJ2-7	TRBV10-3	-	-
CASIPAGGREQYF	TGCGCCAGCATACCAGCGGGAGGACGCGAGCAGTACTTC	TRBJ2-7	TRBV10-2	TRBD2	-
CASSRSNSGANVLTF	TGTGCCAGCAGCCGGAGTAACTCTGGGGCCAACGTCCTGACTTTC	TRBJ2-6	TRBV3-1/TRBV3-2	-	-
CASRTSGRGETQYF	TGTGCCAGCAGGACTAGCGGGCGTGGGGAGACCCAGTACTTC	TRBJ2-5	TRBV25-1	TRBD2	-
CASSGTSRDTDTQYF	TGTGCCAGCAGCGGGACTAGCCGAGACACAGATACGCAGTATTTT	TRBJ2-3	TRBV2	TRBD2	-
CASSLERTTDTQYF	TGCGCCAGCAGCTTGGAGCGCACCACAGATACGCAGTATTTT	TRBJ2-3	TRBV5-1	-	-
CASSLYFAASQPQHF	TGTGCCAGCAGCTTGTATTTCGCGGCGAGTCAGCCCCAGCATTTT	TRBJ1-5	TRBV5-8	-	-
CASSLGSSGSYYNEQFF	TGTGCCAGCAGCTTGGGTTCTAGCGGGTCGTACTACAATGAGCAGTTCTTC	TRBJ2-1	TRBV5-6	TRBD2	-
CAWSVSLAGTIGTGELFF	TGTGCCTGGAGTGTCTCTCTAGCGGGTACTATCGGCACCGGGGAGCTGTTTTTT	TRBJ2-2	TRBV30	TRBD2	-
CASSFRTSGANVLTF	TGTGCCAGCAGCTTTAGGACTTCTGGGGCCAACGTCCTGACTTTC	TRBJ2-6	TRBV7-9	-	once
CASSRTLTGARETQYF	TGTGCCAGCAGCCGCACCCTGACAGGGGCGAGAGAGACCCAGTACTTC	TRBJ2-5	TRBV7-2	TRBD1	-
CASSPAFGSGTEAFF	TGTGCCAGCAGCCCGGCCTTCGGCTCGGGGACTGAAGCTTTCTTT	TRBJ1-1	TRBV5-5	-	-